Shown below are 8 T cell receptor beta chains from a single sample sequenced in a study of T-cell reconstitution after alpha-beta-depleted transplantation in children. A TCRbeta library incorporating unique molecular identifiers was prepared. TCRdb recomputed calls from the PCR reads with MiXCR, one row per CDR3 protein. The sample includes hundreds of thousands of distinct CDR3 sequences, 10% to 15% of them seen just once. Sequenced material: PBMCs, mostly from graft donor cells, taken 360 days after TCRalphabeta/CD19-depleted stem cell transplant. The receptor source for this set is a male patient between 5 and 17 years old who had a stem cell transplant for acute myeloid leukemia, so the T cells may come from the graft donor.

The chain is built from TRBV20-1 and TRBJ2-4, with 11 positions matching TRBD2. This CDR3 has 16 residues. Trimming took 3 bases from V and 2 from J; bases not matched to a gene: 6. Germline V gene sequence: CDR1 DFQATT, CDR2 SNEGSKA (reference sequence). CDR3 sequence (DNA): TGCAGTGCTAGTGTTATAGCGGGAGGGACCAAAAACATTCAGTACTTC. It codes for CSASVIAGGTKNIQYF.

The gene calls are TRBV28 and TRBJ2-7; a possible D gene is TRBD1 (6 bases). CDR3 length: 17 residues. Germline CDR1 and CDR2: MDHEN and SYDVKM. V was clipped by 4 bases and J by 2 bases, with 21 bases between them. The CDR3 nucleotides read TGTGCCAGCAGTTCGACCCCGGACAGAAAAATCCCCTACGAGCAGTACTTC. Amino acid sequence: CASSSTPDRKIPYEQYF.

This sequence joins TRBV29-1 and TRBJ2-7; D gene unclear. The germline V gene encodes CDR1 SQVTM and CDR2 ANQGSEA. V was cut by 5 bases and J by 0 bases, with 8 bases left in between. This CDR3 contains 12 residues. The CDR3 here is CSVLTPSYEQYF. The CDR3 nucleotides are TGCAGCGTTTTGACTCCCTCCTACGAGCAGTACTTC.

The CDR3 loop is CARSPPSTRPNEQFF. CDR3 sequence (DNA): TGTGCCAGAAGCCCACCGTCGACTAGACCCAATGAGCAGTTCTTC. V is TRBV5-3 and J is TRBJ2-1, with D perhaps TRBD2 (6 bases). Being an ORF, TRBV5-3 has a function that is uncertain. This CDR3 comprises 15 residues. Trimming shortened V by 4 bases and J by 6 bases, and 17 bases separated the two germline ends.

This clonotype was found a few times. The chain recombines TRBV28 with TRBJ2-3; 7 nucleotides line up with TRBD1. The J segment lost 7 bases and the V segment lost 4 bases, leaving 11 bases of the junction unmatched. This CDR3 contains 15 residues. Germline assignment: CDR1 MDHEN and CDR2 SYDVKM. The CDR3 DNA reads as TGTGCCAGCAGTTCGACAGGGCAGGAGTGGAATACGCAGTATTTT. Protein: CASSSTGQEWNTQYF.

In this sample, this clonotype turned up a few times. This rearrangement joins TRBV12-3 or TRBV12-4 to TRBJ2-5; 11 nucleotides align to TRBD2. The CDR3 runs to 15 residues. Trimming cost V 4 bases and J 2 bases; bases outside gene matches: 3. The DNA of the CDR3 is TGTGCCAGCAGTTCGGGACTAGCGGAACAAGAGACCCAGTACTTC. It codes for CASSSGLAEQETQYF.

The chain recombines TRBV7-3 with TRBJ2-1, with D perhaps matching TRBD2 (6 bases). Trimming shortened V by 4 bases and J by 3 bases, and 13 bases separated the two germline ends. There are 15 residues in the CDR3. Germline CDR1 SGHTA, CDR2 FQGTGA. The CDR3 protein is CASSYQGGYYNEQFF. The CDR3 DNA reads TGTGCCAGCAGCTATCAGGGAGGTTACTACAATGAGCAGTTCTTC.

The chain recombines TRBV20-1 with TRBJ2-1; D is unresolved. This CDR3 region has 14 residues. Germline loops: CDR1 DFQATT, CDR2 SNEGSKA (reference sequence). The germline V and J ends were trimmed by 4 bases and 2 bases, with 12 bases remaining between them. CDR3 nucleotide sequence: TGCAGTGCTAACAGAGACTCTACCTACAATGAGCAGTTCTTC. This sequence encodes CSANRDSTYNEQFF.